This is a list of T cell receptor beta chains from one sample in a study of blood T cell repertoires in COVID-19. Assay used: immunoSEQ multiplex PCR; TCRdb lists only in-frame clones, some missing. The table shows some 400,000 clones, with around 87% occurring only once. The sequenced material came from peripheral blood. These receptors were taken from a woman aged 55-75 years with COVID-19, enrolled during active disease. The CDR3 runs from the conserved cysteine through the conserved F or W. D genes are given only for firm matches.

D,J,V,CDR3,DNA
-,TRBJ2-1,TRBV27,CASSSMQSYNEQFF,TGTGCCAGCAGTTCCATGCAGTCCTACAATGAGCAGTTCTTC
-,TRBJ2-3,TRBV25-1,CASSGVLGTGAHTQYF,TGTGCCAGCAGTGGGGTTTTGGGGACGGGAGCCCATACGCAGTATTTT
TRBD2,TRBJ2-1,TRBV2,CATVERDSSYNEQFF,TGTGCCACCGTGGAGCGGGATAGCTCCTACAATGAGCAGTTCTTC
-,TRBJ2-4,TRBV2,CASGQGPKNIQYF,TGTGCCAGCGGCCAGGGCCCCAAAAACATTCAGTACTTC
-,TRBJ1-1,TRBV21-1,CASSCPASTQTEAFF,TGTGCCAGCAGCTGCCCCGCCTCTACCCAAACTGAAGCTTTCTTT
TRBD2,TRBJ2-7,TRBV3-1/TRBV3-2,CASSSLAGALYEQYF,TGTGCCAGCAGCTCCCTAGCGGGGGCACTCTACGAGCAGTACTTC
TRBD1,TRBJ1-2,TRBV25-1,CASSPHLTGFYGYTF,TGTGCCAGCAGTCCGCACTTGACAGGGTTCTATGGCTACACCTTC
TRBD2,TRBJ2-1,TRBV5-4,CASSFSGGADEQFF,TGTGCCAGCAGCTTCAGCGGGGGGGCCGATGAGCAGTTCTTC
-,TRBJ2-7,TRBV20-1,CSASGRGLYEQYF,TGCAGTGCTAGTGGGCGGGGTCTCTACGAGCAGTACTTC
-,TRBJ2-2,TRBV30,CAWSRTVNTGELFF,TGTGCCTGGAGTCGGACAGTAAACACCGGGGAGCTGTTTTTT
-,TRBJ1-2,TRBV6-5,CASSRKGSSGYTF,TGTGCCAGCAGTCGAAAGGGGTCCTCTGGCTACACCTTC